This T cell receptor (beta chain) derives from a study of control samples from healthy donors and cancer patients. TCRdb's copy holds only in-frame clones and misses some; the assay was immunoSEQ multiplex PCR. The sample has roughly 400,000 clones; 80% to 95% are singletons. The J segment lost 6 bases and the V segment lost 0 bases, leaving 2 bases of the junction unmatched. The CDR3 runs to 15 residues. The germline CDR1 and CDR2 sequences are SGHTA and FQGTGA. The sequencing sample was made of PBMCs. This TCR was recovered from a man aged 35-49 years with head and neck cancer. This chain uses TRBV7-3 with TRBJ1-6; TRBD1 agrees at 7 bases. As DNA, the CDR3 is TGTGCCAGCAGCTTAACGGGGACAGTTAATTCACCCCTCCACTTT. Translating gives CASSLTGTVNSPLHF.